The subject of this entry is one TCR beta chain. The antigen is not known. These data come from a study of early T cells in non-severe SARS-CoV-2 infection. Across the study: Unpaired chains resulted from sequencing bulk RNA of unsorted whole blood. Study-wide results and caveats: Matching results from VDJdb favored anti-spike CD8 responses, leaving private and CD4 specificities undetected.

Unique molecular identifiers tagged individual cDNA molecules. TCRdb ran MiXCR on the 5' RACE reads and lists one entry per CDR3 protein. The sample lists approximately 71,000 distinct CDR3 sequences, 12% occurring once. The germline gives CDR1 SGHAT, CDR2 FQNNGV. This CDR3 is built from 16 residues. Sequencing was carried out using whole blood. This TCR was sampled from an adult who was a healthcare worker with PCR-confirmed SARS-CoV-2 infection or an uninfected control (not recorded which). The rearrangement links TRBV11-2 to TRBJ2-3, with D possibly matching TRBD1 (6 bases). The tail of the sequence fits TRBJ1-5 better, so the J call may be wrong. The CDR3 spells CASSLRGPPSTDTQHF. As DNA, the CDR3 is TGTGCCAGCAGCTTGCGGGGGCCCCCTAGCACAGATACGCAGCATTTT.